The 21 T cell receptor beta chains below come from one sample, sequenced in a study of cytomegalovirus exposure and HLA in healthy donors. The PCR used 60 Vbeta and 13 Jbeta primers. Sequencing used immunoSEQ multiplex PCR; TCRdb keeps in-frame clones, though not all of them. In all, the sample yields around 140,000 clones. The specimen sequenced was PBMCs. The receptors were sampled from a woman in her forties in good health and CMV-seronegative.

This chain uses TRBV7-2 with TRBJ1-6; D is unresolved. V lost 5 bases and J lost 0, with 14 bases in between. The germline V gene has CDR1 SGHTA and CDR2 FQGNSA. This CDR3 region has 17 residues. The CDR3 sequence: CASSTPIPGSYNSPLHF. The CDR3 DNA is TGTGCCAGCAGCACACCAATTCCGGGCTCCTATAATTCACCCCTCCACTTT.

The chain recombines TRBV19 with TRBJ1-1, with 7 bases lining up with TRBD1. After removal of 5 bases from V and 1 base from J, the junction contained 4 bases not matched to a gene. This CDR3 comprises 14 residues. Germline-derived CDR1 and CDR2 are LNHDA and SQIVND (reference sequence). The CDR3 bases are TGTGCCAGTAGTCCGGGACAGCAGAACACTGAAGCTTTCTTT. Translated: CASSPGQQNTEAFF.

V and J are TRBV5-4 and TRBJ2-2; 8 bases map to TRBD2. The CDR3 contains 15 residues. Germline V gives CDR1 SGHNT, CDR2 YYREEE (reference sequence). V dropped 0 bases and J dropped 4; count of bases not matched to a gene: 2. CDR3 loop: CASSLGGTSTGELFF. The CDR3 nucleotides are TGTGCCAGCAGCTTGGGGGGGACTAGCACCGGGGAGCTGTTTTTT.

CDR3 protein: CASSLGQGANQPQHF. In DNA form, the CDR3 reads TGTGCCAGCAGCTTGGGGCAGGGGGCAAATCAGCCCCAGCATTTT. This chain links TRBV7-6 with TRBJ1-5; 8 bases fit TRBD1. The CDR3 covers 15 residues. J lost 4 bases, V lost 3 bases, and 5 bases had no gene match. From germline, CDR1 is SGHVS and CDR2 FNYEAQ.

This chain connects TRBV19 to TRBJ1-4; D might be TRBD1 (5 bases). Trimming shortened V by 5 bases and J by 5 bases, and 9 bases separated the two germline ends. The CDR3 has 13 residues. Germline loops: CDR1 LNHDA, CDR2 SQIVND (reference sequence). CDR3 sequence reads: CASSVAGNEKLFF. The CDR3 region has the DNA TGTGCCAGTAGTGTAGCAGGGAATGAAAAACTGTTTTTT.

The CDR3 DNA reads as TGTGCCAGCAGGATTGGACTAGCGGGGGGCTATGAGCAGTTCTTC. As protein: CASRIGLAGGYEQFF. This chain joins TRBV27 and TRBJ2-1; TRBD2 matches 14 bases. The CDR3 runs 15 residues. From germline, CDR1 is MNHEY and CDR2 SMNVEV (reference sequence). The V gene end was trimmed by 6 bases and the J gene end by 8 bases; junction bases not matched to a gene: 6.

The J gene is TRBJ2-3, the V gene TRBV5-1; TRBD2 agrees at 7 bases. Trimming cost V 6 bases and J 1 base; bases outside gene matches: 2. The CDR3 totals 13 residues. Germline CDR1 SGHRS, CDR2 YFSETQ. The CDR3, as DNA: TGCGCCAGCACCAGCGGGGGCACAGATACGCAGTATTTT. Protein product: CASTSGGTDTQYF.

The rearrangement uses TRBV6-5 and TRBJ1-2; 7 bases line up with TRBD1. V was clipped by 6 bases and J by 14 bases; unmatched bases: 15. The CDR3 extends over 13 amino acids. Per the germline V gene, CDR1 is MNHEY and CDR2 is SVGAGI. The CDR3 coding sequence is TGTGCCAGCAGCTCTGGACAGGTTGGCCGTTCTACCTTC. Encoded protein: CASSSGQVGRSTF.

Here the CDR3 reads CASSKGQLNEKLFF. The CDR3 nucleotides are TGTGCCAGCAGCAAAGGACAGCTCAATGAAAAACTGTTTTTT. The V gene is TRBV5-4, the J gene TRBJ1-4; possible D gene TRBD1, 6 bases. Trimming took off 4 bases at V and 5 bases at J, with 12 bases between the two ends. The CDR3 extends over 14 amino acids. Germline V gives CDR1 SGHNT, CDR2 YYREEE (reference sequence).

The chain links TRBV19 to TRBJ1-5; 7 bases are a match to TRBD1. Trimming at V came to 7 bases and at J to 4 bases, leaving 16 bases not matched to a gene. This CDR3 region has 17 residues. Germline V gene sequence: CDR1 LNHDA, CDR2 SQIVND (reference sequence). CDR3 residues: CASKASGQVNGNQPQHF. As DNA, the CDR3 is TGTGCCAGTAAAGCCTCCGGACAGGTTAACGGTAATCAGCCCCAGCATTTT.

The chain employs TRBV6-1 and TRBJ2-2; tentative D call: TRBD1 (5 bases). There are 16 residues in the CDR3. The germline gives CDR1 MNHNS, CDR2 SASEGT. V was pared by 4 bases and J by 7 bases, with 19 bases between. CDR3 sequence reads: CASSGVFLQGHGELFF. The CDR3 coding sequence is TGTGCCAGCAGTGGTGTCTTCCTCCAGGGTCACGGGGAGCTGTTTTTT.

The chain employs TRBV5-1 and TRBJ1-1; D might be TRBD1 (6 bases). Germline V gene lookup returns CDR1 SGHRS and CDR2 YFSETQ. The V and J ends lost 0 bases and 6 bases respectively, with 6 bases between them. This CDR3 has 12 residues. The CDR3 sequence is CASSLEGAEAFF. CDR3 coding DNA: TGCGCCAGCAGCTTGGAGGGGGCTGAAGCTTTCTTT.

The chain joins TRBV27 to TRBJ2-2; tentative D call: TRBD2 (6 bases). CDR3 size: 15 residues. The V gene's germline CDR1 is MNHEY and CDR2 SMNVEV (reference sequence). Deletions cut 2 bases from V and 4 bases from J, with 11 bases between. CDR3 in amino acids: CASSLGGAGTGELFF. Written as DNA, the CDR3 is TGTGCCAGCAGTTTAGGAGGGGCGGGCACCGGGGAGCTGTTTTTT.

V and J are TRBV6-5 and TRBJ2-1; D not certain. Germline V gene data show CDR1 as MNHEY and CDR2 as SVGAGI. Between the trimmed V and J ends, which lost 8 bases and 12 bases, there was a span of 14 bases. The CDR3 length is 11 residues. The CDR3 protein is CASSHAERQFF. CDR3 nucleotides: TGTGCCAGCTCGCATGCGGAGAGGCAGTTCTTC.

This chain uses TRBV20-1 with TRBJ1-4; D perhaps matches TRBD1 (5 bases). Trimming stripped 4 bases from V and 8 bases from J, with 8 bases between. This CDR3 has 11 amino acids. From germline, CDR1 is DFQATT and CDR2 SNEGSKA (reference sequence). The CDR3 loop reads CSATREEKLFF. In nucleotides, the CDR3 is TGCAGTGCTACCAGGGAAGAAAAACTGTTTTTT.

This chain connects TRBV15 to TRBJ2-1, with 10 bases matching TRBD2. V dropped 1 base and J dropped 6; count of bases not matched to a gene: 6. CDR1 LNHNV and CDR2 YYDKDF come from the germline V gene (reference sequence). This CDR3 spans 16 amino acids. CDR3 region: CATSRGTGLAANEQFF. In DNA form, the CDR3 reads TGTGCCACCAGCAGAGGTACAGGACTAGCGGCCAATGAGCAGTTCTTC.

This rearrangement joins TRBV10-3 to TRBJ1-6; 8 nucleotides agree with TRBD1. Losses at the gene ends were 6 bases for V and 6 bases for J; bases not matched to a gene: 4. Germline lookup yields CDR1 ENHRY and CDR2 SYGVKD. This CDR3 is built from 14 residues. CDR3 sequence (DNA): TGTGCCATCAGCGCCGGACAGGGTAATTCACCCCTCCACTTT. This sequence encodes CAISAGQGNSPLHF.

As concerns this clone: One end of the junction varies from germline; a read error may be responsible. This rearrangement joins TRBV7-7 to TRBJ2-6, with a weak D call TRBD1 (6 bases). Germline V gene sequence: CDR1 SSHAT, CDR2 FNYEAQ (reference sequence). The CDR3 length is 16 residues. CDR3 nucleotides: TGTGCTAGCAGCCCGTATACAGGGTCTGGGGCCAACGTCCTGACTTTC. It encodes CASSPYTGSGANVLTF. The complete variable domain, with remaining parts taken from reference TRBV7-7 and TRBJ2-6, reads GAGVSQSPRYKVTKRGQDVTLRCDPISSHATLYWYQQALGQGPEFLTYFNYEAQPDKSGLPSDRFSAERPEGSISTLTIQRTEQRDSAMYRCASSPYTGSGANVLTFGAGSRLTVL.

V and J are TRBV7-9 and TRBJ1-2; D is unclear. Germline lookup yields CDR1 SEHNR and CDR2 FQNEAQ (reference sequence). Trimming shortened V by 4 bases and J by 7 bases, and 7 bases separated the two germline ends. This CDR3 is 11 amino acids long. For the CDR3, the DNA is TGTGCCAGCAGCTCCGAGGGTGGCTACACCTTC. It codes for CASSSEGGYTF. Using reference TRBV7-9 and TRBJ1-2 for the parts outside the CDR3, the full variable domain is DTGVSQNPRHKITKRGQNVTFRCDPISEHNRLYWYRQTLGQGPEFLTYFQNEAQLEKSRLLSDRFSAERPKGSFSTLEIQRTEQGDSAMYLCASSSEGGYTFGSGTRLTVV.

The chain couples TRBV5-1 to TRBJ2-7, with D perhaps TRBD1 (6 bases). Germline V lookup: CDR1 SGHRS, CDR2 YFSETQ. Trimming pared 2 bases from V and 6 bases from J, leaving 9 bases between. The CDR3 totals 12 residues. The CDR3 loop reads CASSLGGGEQYV. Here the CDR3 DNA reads TGCGCCAGCAGCTTAGGGGGTGGCGAGCAGTACGTC.

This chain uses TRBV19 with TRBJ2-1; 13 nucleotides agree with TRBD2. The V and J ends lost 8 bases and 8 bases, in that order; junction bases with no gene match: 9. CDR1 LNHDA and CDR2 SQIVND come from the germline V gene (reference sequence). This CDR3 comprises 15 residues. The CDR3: CASGTSGAERDEQFF. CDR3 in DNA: TGTGCCAGTGGGACTAGCGGGGCGGAACGCGATGAGCAGTTCTTC.